This T cell receptor beta chain was identified in a study of Ad26.COV2.S vaccination and SARS-CoV-2 variants listed by TCRdb under 2021. Describing the broader study: Vaccine-arm donors were drawn from COV1001, a multicentre, randomized, double-blind, placebo-controlled phase I-IIa trial of Ad26.COV2.S in healthy adults. Ad26.COV2.S was given intramuscularly at 5x10^10 or 1x10^11 viral particles, as a single shot or as two shots 56 days apart. Sequencing of the TCRbeta repertoire served to evaluate the specificity and breadth of SARS-CoV-2-reactive T cell receptors following Ad26.COV2.S vaccination. The TCR-sequenced set comprised around 30 samples: some 19 Ad26.COV2.S vaccine recipients, 5 placebo recipients and 8 SARS-CoV-2 convalescent individuals. Participants in the trial were split at random into five groups of five each, receiving low-dose or high-dose Ad26.COV2.S once or twice, or else placebo on both occasions. Investigators did not know the trial group allocation while performing experiments and assessing outcomes. The study at large found these results: The authors noted that the TCR breadth and depth analyses may have underestimated total T cell responses. Higher spike-specific TCR breadth was observed in Ad26.COV2.S recipients than in placebo recipients (P = 0.0014). After vaccination, substantial breadth of spike-specific CD8+ and CD4+ T cell responses was reported. Comparing responses between vaccine doses or regimens was not something the study was powered to do. Vaccine and placebo recipients had similar non-spike TCR breadth, a finding consistent with the vaccine containing only spike.

Concerning this clone itself: Its antigen specificity is not known. It has no much larger one-base neighbor in the sample; base qualities were not kept. Other DNA sequences of this sample code for an identical CDR3.

The germline V gene (reference sequence) supplies CDR1 LGHDT and CDR2 YNNKEL. The CDR3 runs 13 residues from the cysteine to the phenylalanine. The CDR3 DNA has 39 bases and is translated from base 1. V drops 0 bases and J drops 4 bases, leaving 5 bases in between. TCRbeta CDR3 regions were sequenced with the immunoSEQ Assay. After extraction, genomic DNA underwent amplification by bias-controlled multiplex PCR, followed by high-throughput sequencing. Regarding the original processing steps: To quantify the absolute abundance of each unique TCRbeta CDR3 region, sequences were collapsed and filtered. T cell fraction was estimated by normalizing TCRbeta template counts to usable DNA, which was measured by amplifying reference genes present in all nucleated cells. Repertoire TCRs were annotated as SARS-CoV-2-specific when V gene, CDR3 amino acid sequence and J gene were exactly matched to a known reactive TCR set. The reference SARS-CoV-2 TCR set was obtained from MIRA and was filtered for enrichment in COVID-19-positive ImmuneCODE repertoires, whereby public or cross-reactive TCRs were removed. Based on the MIRA antigens, annotated TCRs were further analysed at the level of specific ORF or position within ORF. Breadth was defined as annotated unique rearrangements over total unique productive rearrangements; depth was the summed frequency of those rearrangements. TCR breadth was compared between groups using two-sided Wilcoxon rank-sum tests. TCRdb took this table from immuneACCESS and kept in-frame rearrangements with V and J called. Such tables lack part of the clones; where checked against another copy, unresolved V genes explain under half of the gap, and the rest is unexplained. V, J and clone size are those of that table, while D and trimming were read from the DNA. For this sample the table gives hundreds of thousands of clones, of which 65% to 90% were detected only once. The top ten hold over 8.5% of the sample.

What this sample's treatment or condition label stands for: 15 to 20 received Ad26.COV2.S at low or high dose, single or two shots; roughly 5 received placebo; per-sample allocation not given. Repertoires of vaccine and placebo recipients were sequenced from samples taken on day 63 after the first injection. Between 29 July and 7 August 2020, Cohort 1b enrolled some 25 adults aged 18-55 years at one site in Boston, USA. Ad26.COV2.S consisted of a replication-incompetent adenovirus type 26 vector by which a prefusion-stabilized SARS-CoV-2 spike protein from the original Wuhan strain was expressed. This clonotype originated in a person aged 18-65 years who received the Ad26.COV2.S COVID-19 vaccine or a placebo. The chain links TRBV3-1 (or the pseudogene TRBV3-2) with TRBJ2-3; no D segment can be confidently identified. The input for sequencing was peripheral blood, taken in a trial of Ad26.COV2.S vaccine versus placebo. The encoded CDR3 is CASSQEGADTQYF. DNA sequence: TGTGCCAGCAGCCAAGAAGGAGCAGATACGCAGTATTTT.